This T cell receptor beta chain was captured by sequencing in a study of T cell repertoires in cytomegalovirus infection. Background on the study: CMV epitopes, recently identified HLA-C-restricted and well-studied HLA-B-restricted, were used. Both CMV infection and a matching HLA type were indicated by public TCR beta signatures.

The study's findings and limits: Cumulative public TCR beta family frequency identified CMV carriers with the relevant HLA.

This clonotype has a count of ten or more. What it recognizes is unknown. TCRdb re-called the reads through MiXCR, storing one row per CDR3 protein. The sample shows some 920,000 distinct CDR3 sequences, roughly 31% of them seen only once. Germline CDR1 and CDR2: SGHRS and YFSETQ. This CDR3 region has 16 residues. Trimming pared 4 bases from V and 9 bases from J, leaving 23 bases between. Specimen: cultured CD8+ T cells from PBMCs, collected from culture after CMV antigen stimulation. This clonotype was obtained from a human donor in good health (CMV status not recorded). Some clones in this sample may be carry-over from other donors' samples. The chain couples TRBV5-1 to TRBJ2-1; either TRBD1 or TRBD2 may supply D (5 bases each). In nucleotides, the CDR3 is TGCGCCAGCAGCCTGACTATCAACTGGGCCGGGGCTGAGCAGTTCTTC. The encoded protein is CASSLTINWAGAEQFF.